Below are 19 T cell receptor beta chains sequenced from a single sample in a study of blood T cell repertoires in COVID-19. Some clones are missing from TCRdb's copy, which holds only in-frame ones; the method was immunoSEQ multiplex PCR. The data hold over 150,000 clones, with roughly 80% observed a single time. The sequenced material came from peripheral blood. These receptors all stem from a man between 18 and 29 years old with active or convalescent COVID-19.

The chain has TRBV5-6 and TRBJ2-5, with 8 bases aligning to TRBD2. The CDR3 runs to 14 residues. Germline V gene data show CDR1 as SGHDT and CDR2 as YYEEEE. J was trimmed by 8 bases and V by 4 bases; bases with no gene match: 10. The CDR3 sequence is CASSLLGTSITQYF. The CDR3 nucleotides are TGTGCCAGCAGCCTCCTCGGGACTAGTATAACCCAGTACTTC.

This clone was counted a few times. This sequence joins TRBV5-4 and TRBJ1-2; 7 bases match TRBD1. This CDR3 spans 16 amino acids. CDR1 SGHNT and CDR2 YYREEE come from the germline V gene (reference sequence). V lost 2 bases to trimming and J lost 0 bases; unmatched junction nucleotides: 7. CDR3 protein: CASSFLTGVANYGYTF. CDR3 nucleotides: TGTGCCAGCAGCTTTCTTACAGGGGTCGCTAACTATGGCTACACCTTC.

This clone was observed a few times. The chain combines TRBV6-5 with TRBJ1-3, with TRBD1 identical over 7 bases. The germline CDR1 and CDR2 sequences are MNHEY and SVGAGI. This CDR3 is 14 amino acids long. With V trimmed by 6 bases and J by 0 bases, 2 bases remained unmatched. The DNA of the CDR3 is TGTGCCAGCAGACAGGGGAACTCTGGAAACACCATATATTTT. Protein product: CASRQGNSGNTIYF.

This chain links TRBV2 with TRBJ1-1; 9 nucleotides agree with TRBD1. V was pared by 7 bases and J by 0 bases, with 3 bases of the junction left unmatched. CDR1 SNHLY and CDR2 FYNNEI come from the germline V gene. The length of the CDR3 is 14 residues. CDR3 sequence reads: CASITGGLNTEAFF. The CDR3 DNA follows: TGTGCCAGCATTACAGGGGGCTTGAACACTGAAGCTTTCTTT.

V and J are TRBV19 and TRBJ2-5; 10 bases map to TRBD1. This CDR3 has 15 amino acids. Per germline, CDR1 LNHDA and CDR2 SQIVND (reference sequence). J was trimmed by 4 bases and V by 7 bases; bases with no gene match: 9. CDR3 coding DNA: TGTGCCAGTACCGAACCGACAGGGGGCCGAGAGACCCAGTACTTC. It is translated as CASTEPTGGRETQYF.

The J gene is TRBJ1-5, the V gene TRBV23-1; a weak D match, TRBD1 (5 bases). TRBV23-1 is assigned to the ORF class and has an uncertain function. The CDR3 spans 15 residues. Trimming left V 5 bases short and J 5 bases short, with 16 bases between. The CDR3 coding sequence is TGCGCCAGCAGTATATTTTCGGGGGGATATCAGCCCCAGCATTTT. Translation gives CASSIFSGGYQPQHF.

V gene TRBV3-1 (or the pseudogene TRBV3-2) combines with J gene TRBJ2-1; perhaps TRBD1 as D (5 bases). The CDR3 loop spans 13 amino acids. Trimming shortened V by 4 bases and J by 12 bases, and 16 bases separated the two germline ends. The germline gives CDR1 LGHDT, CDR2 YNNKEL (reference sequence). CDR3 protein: CASSPTRTPRQFF. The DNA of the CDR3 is TGTGCCAGCAGCCCTACCCGGACACCACGGCAGTTCTTC.

CDR3 nucleotide sequence: TGTGCCAGCAGCGGGACTTACTATGGCTACACCTTC. It encodes CASSGTYYGYTF. The rearrangement uses TRBV12-3 or TRBV12-4 and TRBJ1-2; possible D gene TRBD1, 5 bases. The CDR3 consists of 12 residues. V lost 6 bases to trimming and J lost 3 bases, with 8 bases between them.

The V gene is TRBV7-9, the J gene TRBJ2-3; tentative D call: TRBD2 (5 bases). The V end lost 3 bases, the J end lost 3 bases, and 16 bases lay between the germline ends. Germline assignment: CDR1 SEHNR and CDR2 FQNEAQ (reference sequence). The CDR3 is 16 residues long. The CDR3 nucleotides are TGTGCCAGCAGCTTCCCTTCGGAGGACCCAACAGATACGCAGTATTTT. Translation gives CASSFPSEDPTDTQYF.

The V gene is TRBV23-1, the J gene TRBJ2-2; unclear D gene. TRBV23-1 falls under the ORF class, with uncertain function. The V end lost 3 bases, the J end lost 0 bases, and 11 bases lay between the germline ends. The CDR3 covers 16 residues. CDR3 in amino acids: CASSHESDSNTGELFF. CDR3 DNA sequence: TGCGCCAGCAGTCACGAAAGCGACTCGAACACCGGGGAGCTGTTTTTT.

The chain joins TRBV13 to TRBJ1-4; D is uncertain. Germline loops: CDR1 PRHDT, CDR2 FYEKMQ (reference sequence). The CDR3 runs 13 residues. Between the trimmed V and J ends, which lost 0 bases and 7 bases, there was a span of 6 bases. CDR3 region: CASSLGGSEKLFF. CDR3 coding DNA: TGTGCCAGCAGCTTAGGAGGGAGTGAAAAACTGTTTTTT.

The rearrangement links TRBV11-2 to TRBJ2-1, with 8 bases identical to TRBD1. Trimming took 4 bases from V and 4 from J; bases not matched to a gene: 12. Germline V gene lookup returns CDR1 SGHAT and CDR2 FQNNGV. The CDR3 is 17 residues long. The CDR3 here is CASSSRLQGGGYNEQFF. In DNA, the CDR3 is TGTGCCAGCAGCTCGCGATTACAGGGGGGCGGGTACAATGAGCAGTTCTTC. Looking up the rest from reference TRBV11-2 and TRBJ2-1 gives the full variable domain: EAGVAQSPRYKIIEKRQSVAFWCNPISGHATLYWYQQILGQGPKLLIQFQNNGVVDDSQLPKDRFSAERLKGVDSTLKIQPAKLEDSAVYLCASSSRLQGGGYNEQFFGPGTRLTVL.

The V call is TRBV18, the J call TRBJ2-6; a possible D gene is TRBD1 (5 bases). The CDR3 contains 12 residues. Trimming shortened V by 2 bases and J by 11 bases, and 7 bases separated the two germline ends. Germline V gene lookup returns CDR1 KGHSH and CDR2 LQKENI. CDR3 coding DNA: TGTGCCAGCTCACCAGGGGCACACGTCCTGACTTTC. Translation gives CASSPGAHVLTF.

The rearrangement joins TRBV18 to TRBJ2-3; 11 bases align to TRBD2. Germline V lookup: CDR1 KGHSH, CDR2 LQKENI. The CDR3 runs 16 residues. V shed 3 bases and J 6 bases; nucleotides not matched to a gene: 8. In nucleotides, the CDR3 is TGTGCCAGCTCACCTCCCGCTAGCGGGGGGAGGGATACGCAGTATTTT. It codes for CASSPPASGGRDTQYF.

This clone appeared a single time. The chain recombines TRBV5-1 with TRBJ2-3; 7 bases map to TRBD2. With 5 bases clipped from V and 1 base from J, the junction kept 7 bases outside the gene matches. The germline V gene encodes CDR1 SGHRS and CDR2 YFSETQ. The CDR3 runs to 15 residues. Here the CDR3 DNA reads TGCGCCAGCAGAAGACTAGCCCTTGGCACAGATACGCAGTATTTT. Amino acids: CASRRLALGTDTQYF.

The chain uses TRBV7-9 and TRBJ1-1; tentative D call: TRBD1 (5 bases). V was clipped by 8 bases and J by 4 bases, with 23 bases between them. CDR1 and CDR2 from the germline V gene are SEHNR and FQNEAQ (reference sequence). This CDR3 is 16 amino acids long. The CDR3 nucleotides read TGTGCCAGCCTCGAGTGGGGAGGGACTTGGAGCACTGAAGCTTTCTTT. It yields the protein CASLEWGGTWSTEAFF.

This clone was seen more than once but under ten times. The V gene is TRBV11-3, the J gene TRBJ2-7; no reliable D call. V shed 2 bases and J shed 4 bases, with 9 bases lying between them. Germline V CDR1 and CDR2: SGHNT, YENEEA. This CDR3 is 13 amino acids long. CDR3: CASSLSTGYEQYF. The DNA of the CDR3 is TGTGCCAGCAGCTTATCGACGGGTTACGAGCAGTACTTC. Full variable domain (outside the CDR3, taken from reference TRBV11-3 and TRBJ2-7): EAGVVQSPRYKIIEKKQPVAFWCNPISGHNTLYWYLQNLGQGPELLIRYENEEAVDDSQLPKDRFSAERLKGVDSTLKIQPAELGDSAVYLCASSLSTGYEQYFGPGTRLTVT.

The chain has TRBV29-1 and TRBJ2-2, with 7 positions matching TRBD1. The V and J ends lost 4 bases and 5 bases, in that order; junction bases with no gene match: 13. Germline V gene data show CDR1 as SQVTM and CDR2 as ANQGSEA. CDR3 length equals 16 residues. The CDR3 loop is CSVAFGRGSGTGELFF. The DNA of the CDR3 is TGCAGCGTTGCTTTTGGCAGGGGGTCGGGAACCGGGGAGCTGTTTTTT.

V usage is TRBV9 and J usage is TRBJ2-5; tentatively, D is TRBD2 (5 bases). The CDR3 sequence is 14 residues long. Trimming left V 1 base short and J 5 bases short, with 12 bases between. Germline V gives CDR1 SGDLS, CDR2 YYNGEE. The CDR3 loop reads CASSVWSSQETQYF. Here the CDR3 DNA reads TGTGCCAGCAGCGTATGGTCTAGCCAGGAGACCCAGTACTTC.